These 22 T cell receptor beta chains came from one sample sequenced in a study of Tregs in tolerant kidney transplant recipients. TCRdb's table, derived via immunoSEQ multiplex PCR, lists solely in-frame clones and lacks some. This table holds 110,000 or so clones, around 91% found once. The starting material was CD4+ T cells from blood, obtained before the transplant. Every receptor here comes from a human donor who received a combined kidney and bone marrow transplant.

In nucleotides, the CDR3 is TGTGCCAGCAGCTTAGTACCCGAGGTTCCGCAGTATTTT. It encodes CASSLVPEVPQYF. This chain connects TRBV7-2 to TRBJ2-3; D gene uncertain. The CDR3 sequence is 13 residues long. Trimming cost V 1 base and J 10 bases, with 12 bases left between them. Germline assignment: CDR1 SGHTA and CDR2 FQGNSA.

The chain is built from TRBV5-6 and TRBJ2-2, with TRBD1 matching 7 bases. V was pared by 1 base and J by 5 bases, with 2 bases of the junction left unmatched. Per the germline V gene, CDR1 is SGHDT and CDR2 is YYEEEE. The CDR3 totals 14 residues. The CDR3 loop reads CASSLNRGTGELFF. CDR3 bases: TGTGCCAGCAGCTTGAACAGGGGTACCGGGGAGCTGTTTTTT.

The V call is TRBV6-5, the J call TRBJ1-2; possible D gene TRBD1, 6 bases. Germline V gene data show CDR1 as MNHEY and CDR2 as SVGAGI. The CDR3 runs to 13 residues. Trimming took off 0 bases at V and 11 bases at J, with 13 bases between the two ends. CDR3 sequence reads: CASSYSGAVEYTF. The CDR3 DNA sequence: TGTGCCAGCAGTTACTCGGGGGCAGTAGAGTACACCTTC.

This chain connects TRBV4-1 to TRBJ2-3; 12 bases agree with TRBD2. The CDR3 covers 20 residues. Germline V CDR1 and CDR2: MGHRA, YSYEKL. The V gene end was trimmed by 2 bases and the J gene end by 3 bases; junction bases not matched to a gene: 15. The DNA for the CDR3 is TGCGCCAGCAGCCAATCTTCCATCAAGACTAGCGGGGGTAGGACAGATACGCAGTATTTT. Translating it yields CASSQSSIKTSGGRTDTQYF.

In this sample, this clone turned up a few times. This chain connects TRBV4-3 to TRBJ2-1; D gene uncertain. The ends were cut back, 0 bases at V and 5 bases at J, with 8 bases in the middle. This CDR3 contains 14 residues. Germline V CDR1 and CDR2: LGHNA, YSLEER. DNA for the CDR3: TGCGCCAGCAGCCAAGATCTCCAGAACAATGAGCAGTTCTTC. Translation: CASSQDLQNNEQFF.

Concerning this clone: This CDR3 is also generated by other DNA sequences in the sample. The chain combines TRBV18 with TRBJ2-3; TRBD1 matches at 8 bases. With V trimmed by 1 base and J by 4 bases, 4 bases remained unmatched. The V gene's germline CDR1 is KGHSH and CDR2 LQKENI. There are 15 residues in the CDR3. The CDR3 DNA reads TGTGCCAGCTCACCACGGGACAGGACCTCAGATACGCAGTATTTT. This translates into CASSPRDRTSDTQYF. Full variable domain (rest looked up from reference TRBV18 and TRBJ2-3): NAGVMQNPRHLVRRRGQEARLRCSPMKGHSHVYWYRQLPEEGLKFMVYLQKENIIDESGMPKERFSAEFPKEGPSILRIQQVVRGDSAAYFCASSPRDRTSDTQYFGPGTRLTVL.

The rearrangement joins TRBV21-1 to TRBJ2-4; the table's D call of TRBD2 was not tested on the DNA. TRBV21-1 is a listed pseudogene. The CDR3 is 16 amino acids. CDR3 nucleotide sequence: TGTGCCAGCAGCAAAGAAGGGGCACCCGGGGGGGACATTCAGTACTTC. Translated: CASSKEGAPGGDIQYF.

The chain links TRBV5-4 to TRBJ1-1, with TRBD1 matching over 7 bases. The CDR3 loop spans 15 amino acids. CDR1 SGHNT and CDR2 YYREEE come from the germline V gene (reference sequence). V shed 3 bases and J 4 bases; nucleotides not matched to a gene: 9. The CDR3 DNA is TGTGCCAGCAGCTCAGTGTACAGGGGAAGCACTGAAGCTTTCTTT. Translating it yields CASSSVYRGSTEAFF.

The DNA of the CDR3 is TGTGCCAGCAGTTTAAGGCAGGCCTCCTACAATGAGCAGTTCTTC. This codes for CASSLRQASYNEQFF. The chain recombines TRBV27 with TRBJ2-1; the D is unclear. The CDR3 has 15 residues. V lost 2 bases and J lost 0, with 8 bases in between. The germline V gene encodes CDR1 MNHEY and CDR2 SMNVEV (reference sequence).

This chain uses TRBV2 with TRBJ2-7; D may be TRBD1 (5 bases). This CDR3 contains 15 residues. V lost 2 bases and J 5 bases, leaving 16 bases between the germline ends. CDR1 is SNHLY and CDR2 is FYNNEI in the germline V gene. CDR3 coding DNA: TGTGCCAGCAGTGAAAGGTGGTGGGGCACCAACGAGCAGTACTTC. It encodes CASSERWWGTNEQYF.

This clone occurred once. V and J are TRBV18 and TRBJ1-1, with unresolved D. Trimming took 2 bases from V and 2 from J, leaving 18 bases between them. Germline V gene data show CDR1 as KGHSH and CDR2 as LQKENI. The CDR3 is 17 residues long. In DNA form, the CDR3 reads TGTGCCAGCTCACCAAGACGACGGGAGCAAGAAAACACTGAAGCTTTCTTT. It codes for CASSPRRREQENTEAFF.

V is TRBV6-6 and J is TRBJ2-4, with 8 positions matching TRBD2. This CDR3 is built from 14 residues. Germline V gene sequence: CDR1 MNHNY, CDR2 SVGAGI (reference sequence). The V gene end was trimmed by 6 bases and the J gene end by 8 bases; junction bases not matched to a gene: 9. The CDR3 here is CASRSGGSKDIQYF. DNA of the CDR3: TGTGCCAGCAGGAGCGGGGGCTCCAAGGACATTCAGTACTTC.

This clone occurred once. The genes are TRBV5-1 and TRBJ2-7, with TRBD2 identical over 8 bases. Losses at the gene ends were 6 bases for V and 7 bases for J; bases not matched to a gene: 9. CDR3 length: 13 residues. CDR1 is SGHRS, CDR2 YFSETQ, per germline. Here the CDR3 reads CASKPGGTGEQYF. The DNA of the CDR3 is TGCGCCAGCAAGCCGGGAGGGACTGGGGAGCAGTACTTC.

This clone occurred a few times. This chain links TRBV2 with TRBJ1-6; D is perhaps TRBD1 (5 bases). CDR3 size: 13 residues. The germline V gene encodes CDR1 SNHLY and CDR2 FYNNEI. The V end lost 4 bases, the J end lost 10 bases, and 11 bases lay between the germline ends. This CDR3 reads CASSARENSPLHF. CDR3 DNA sequence: TGTGCCAGCAGTGCCAGGGAAAACTCACCCCTCCACTTT.

The chain recombines TRBV5-1 with TRBJ1-2; TRBD1 might be the D (5 bases). Germline CDR1 SGHRS, CDR2 YFSETQ. V dropped 0 bases and J dropped 0 bases, with 12 bases sitting between them. The CDR3 runs 16 residues. The CDR3 is CASSLEQAATNYGYTF. DNA for the CDR3: TGCGCCAGCAGCTTGGAACAGGCCGCTACTAACTATGGCTACACCTTC.

The chain has TRBV7-7 and TRBJ2-3; no reliable D call. Germline CDR1 and CDR2: SSHAT and FNYEAQ (reference sequence). The CDR3 loop spans 14 amino acids. V lost 5 bases, J lost 0 bases, and 9 bases lay in between. The CDR3 sequence is CASSVSASTDTQYF. CDR3 nucleotides: TGTGCCAGCAGCGTCAGTGCTAGCACAGATACGCAGTATTTT.

V is TRBV27 and J is TRBJ1-1; D is perhaps TRBD1 (6 bases). CDR1 is MNHEY and CDR2 is SMNVEV in the germline V gene (reference sequence). The CDR3 has 13 amino acids. V gave up 4 bases and J gave up 6 bases, with 12 bases separating them. In DNA, the CDR3 is TGTGCCAGCAGTTCCTACGGGACATCTGAAGCTTTCTTT. This codes for CASSSYGTSEAFF.

The rearrangement uses TRBV19 and TRBJ1-1, with no clear D. Trimming removed 3 bases from V and 1 base from J, with 6 bases in between. CDR1 LNHDA and CDR2 SQIVND come from the germline V gene (reference sequence). The CDR3 length is 13 residues. CDR3 sequence reads: CASSIPGNTEAFF. The DNA of the CDR3 is TGTGCCAGTAGTATCCCAGGGAACACTGAAGCTTTCTTT.

V is TRBV4-1 and J is TRBJ2-7; the match to TRBD1 covers 8 bases. The CDR3 is made up of 18 amino acids. V was clipped by 0 bases and J by 2 bases; unmatched bases: 12. The germline V gene has CDR1 MGHRA and CDR2 YSYEKL. The CDR3 loop reads CASSQEGRGRGFPYEQYF. As DNA, the CDR3 is TGCGCCAGCAGCCAAGAGGGCAGGGGGCGAGGTTTTCCCTACGAGCAGTACTTC.

The rearrangement links TRBV5-4 to TRBJ2-7; TRBD2 matches at 8 bases. The CDR3 sequence is 14 residues long. The V segment lost 3 bases and the J segment 6 bases; nucleotides outside the gene matches: 8. Germline assignment: CDR1 SGHNT and CDR2 YYREEE (reference sequence). Here the CDR3 reads CASSSEREPGEQYF. The CDR3 DNA follows: TGTGCCAGCAGCTCGGAGCGGGAGCCCGGCGAGCAGTACTTC.

The rearrangement joins TRBV2 to TRBJ2-6; TRBD1 agrees at 9 bases. V lost 6 bases and J lost 0; bases outside the gene matches: 3. The CDR3 is made up of 16 amino acids. CDR1 and CDR2 (germline): SNHLY, FYNNEI. For the CDR3, the DNA is TGTGCCAGCAGACCGGGACAGGGCTCTGGGGCCAACGTCCTGACTTTC. Protein sequence: CASRPGQGSGANVLTF.

This clone came up once. The chain links TRBV29-1 to TRBJ2-7, with 9 bases that match TRBD1. Looked up from germline, CDR1 is SQVTM and CDR2 is ANQGSEA. V gave up 7 bases and J gave up 6 bases; unmatched junction bases: 7. There are 12 residues in the CDR3. The CDR3 loop reads CSAGQGVGEQYF. The CDR3 coding sequence is TGCAGCGCGGGACAGGGTGTCGGCGAGCAGTACTTC.